What follows is one T cell receptor (beta chain) and its context. Its antigen is unidentified. The V gene end was trimmed by 5 bases and the J gene end by 5 bases; junction bases not matched to a gene: 13. The CDR3 contains 16 residues. Germline V gene lookup returns CDR1 SGHVS and CDR2 FNYEAQ. This specimen belongs to a study of cytomegalovirus exposure and HLA in healthy donors. Study observations and caveats: Per a prior analysis, the majority of TCR beta V segments were productive roughly 87% or roughly 30% of the time. Most TCR sequences proved rare, with some public TCRs found in many donors.

Primers: 60 Vbeta forward and 13 Jbeta reverse. Generated by immunoSEQ multiplex PCR, the TCRdb table keeps only in-frame clones and is missing some. Altogether around 100,000 clones are present, 78% being singletons, with the ten largest covering around 4.3%. Material for sequencing was PBMCs. The chain combines TRBV7-6 with TRBJ2-5; TRBD2 matches 8 bases. This clonotype was obtained from a middle-aged woman in good health and CMV-seropositive. In nucleotides, the CDR3 is TGTGCCAGCAGCCTCGCCCCCCAGCGGGAGATGGAGACCCAGTACTTC. It is translated as CASSLAPQREMETQYF.